This T cell receptor (beta chain) was identified in a study of T-cell reconstitution after alpha-beta-depleted transplantation in children. Notes on the study in general: Reportedly, roughly two months post-transplant, alpha-beta T cells arose from several hundred expanded graft clones.

About this clonotype: The antigen remains undetermined.

Unique molecular identifiers were incorporated into the prepared TCRbeta library. TCRdb fed the PCR reads into MiXCR, producing one record per CDR3 protein. The table has hundreds of thousands of distinct CDR3 sequences, 13% seen once. CDR3 length: 14 residues. V lost 7 bases and J 6 bases, leaving 19 bases between the germline ends. The material sequenced was PBMCs, taken before TCRalphabeta/CD19-depleted stem cell transplant. J is TRBJ2-7 and V is TRBV12-3 or TRBV12-4; tentative D call: TRBD2 (6 bases). This receptor was identified in a girl between 2 and 10 years old with congenital amegakaryocytic thrombocytopenia, due to receive a stem cell transplant. CDR3 sequence (DNA): TGTGCCAGCACCATCCGGGGGAACGCCTTCGAGCAGTACTTC. Amino acid sequence: CASTIRGNAFEQYF.